One and the same sample provided the 19 T cell receptor beta chains below, sequenced in a study of blood T cell repertoires in COVID-19. Profiled with immunoSEQ multiplex PCR; TCRdb holds only in-frame clones, not every one. The repertoire has about 55,000 clones, approximately 92% of them found once; the top ten carry more than 15%. Material for sequencing was peripheral blood. Source of these receptors: a man at least 80 years old with acute or convalescent COVID-19.

The V gene is TRBV29-1, the J gene TRBJ1-1; the D gene is possibly TRBD1 (6 bases). V was cut by 6 bases and J by 3 bases, with 14 bases left in between. Germline CDR1 reads SQVTM; CDR2 reads ANQGSEA. This CDR3 comprises 13 residues. This chain's CDR3 is CSVRLQGDTEAFF. CDR3 sequence (DNA): TGCAGCGTCCGGCTACAGGGTGACACTGAAGCTTTCTTT.

The rearrangement links TRBV5-1 to TRBJ2-7, with D possibly TRBD2 on 6 matching bases. With 3 bases removed from V and 3 bases from J, the gap between germline ends came to 13 bases. Germline CDR1 and CDR2: SGHRS and YFSETQ. This CDR3 is 14 amino acids long. In nucleotides, the CDR3 is TGCGCCAGCAGCTGGAGGGATGGCGGCTACGAGCAGTACTTC. Its translation: CASSWRDGGYEQYF. Combining the CDR3 with reference TRBV5-1 and TRBJ2-7 gives the whole variable domain KAGVTQTPRYLIKTRGQQVTLSCSPISGHRSVSWYQQTPGQGLQFLFEYFSETQRNKGNFPGRFSGRQFSNSRSEMNVSTLELGDSALYLCASSWRDGGYEQYFGPGTRLTVT.

This chain uses TRBV19 with TRBJ1-1; weak D call: TRBD1 (6 bases). V lost 2 bases to trimming and J lost 2 bases, with 9 bases between them. The CDR3 totals 14 residues. Germline CDR1 LNHDA, CDR2 SQIVND (reference sequence). This CDR3 reads CASSIRQANTEAFF. The DNA of the CDR3 is TGTGCCAGTAGTATAAGACAGGCAAACACTGAAGCTTTCTTT.

The chain joins TRBV4-1 to TRBJ2-3, with 11 bases identical to TRBD2. Unmatched junction bases numbered 11, after V lost 2 bases and J lost 7 bases. This CDR3 region has 17 residues. Germline CDR1 is MGHRA and CDR2 is YSYEKL. CDR3 in amino acids: CASSQPGRASGGNTQYF. DNA of the CDR3: TGCGCCAGCAGCCAACCGGGCCGGGCTAGCGGGGGGAATACGCAGTATTTT.

The rearrangement uses TRBV7-2 and TRBJ1-6; 7 nucleotides agree with TRBD1. Germline V gene data show CDR1 as SGHTA and CDR2 as FQGNSA. V trimming: 0 bases; J trimming: 10 bases; junction bases outside the gene matches: 3. The CDR3 spans 14 residues. CDR3: CASSLAGGASPLHF. The CDR3, as DNA: TGTGCCAGCAGCTTAGCAGGGGGCGCATCACCCCTCCACTTT.

The genes are TRBV11-3 and TRBJ2-2; D may be TRBD2 (6 bases). Germline CDR1 is SGHNT and CDR2 is YENEEA. V lost 7 bases, J lost 7 bases, and 16 bases lay in between. CDR3 length equals 14 residues. CDR3 amino acids: CASTPGGVGGELFF. As DNA, the CDR3 is TGTGCCAGCACCCCGGGCGGGGTCGGCGGGGAGCTGTTTTTT. Full variable domain (outside the CDR3, taken from reference TRBV11-3 and TRBJ2-2): EAGVVQSPRYKIIEKKQPVAFWCNPISGHNTLYWYLQNLGQGPELLIRYENEEAVDDSQLPKDRFSAERLKGVDSTLKIQPAELGDSAVYLCASTPGGVGGELFFGEGSRLTVL.

The chain has TRBV7-2 and TRBJ1-2; D uncertain. The CDR3 has 13 residues. The V gene lost 6 bases and the J gene lost 4 bases, with 12 bases spanning the gap. The germline V gene encodes CDR1 SGHTA and CDR2 FQGNSA. This CDR3 is CASRGDSIYGYTF. In nucleotides, the CDR3 is TGTGCCAGCAGGGGAGATTCTATCTATGGCTACACCTTC.

This chain connects TRBV25-1 to TRBJ1-1; D not resolved. CDR3 size: 14 residues. Deletions cut 2 bases from V and 0 bases from J, with 7 bases between. Germline CDR1 and CDR2: MGHDK and SYGVNS. In DNA form, the CDR3 reads TGTGCCAGCAGTGAAGGAGCTATGAACACTGAAGCTTTCTTT. It translates to CASSEGAMNTEAFF.

The chain uses TRBV6-5 and TRBJ1-5, with a weak D call TRBD1 (5 bases). This CDR3 is 15 amino acids long. Per the germline V gene, CDR1 is MNHEY and CDR2 is SVGAGI. V was shortened by 2 bases and J by 3 bases, with 11 bases between the two germline ends. The CDR3 DNA reads TGTGCCAGCAGTTACCAGGGCCTCGTCAATCAGCCCCAGCATTTT. Its translation is CASSYQGLVNQPQHF.

This clone was seen a few times. The chain uses TRBV5-1 and TRBJ2-7; the D gene is possibly TRBD1 (7 bases). Trimming removed 0 bases at V and 5 bases at J, with 12 bases between. The CDR3 runs to 14 residues. Germline CDR1 reads SGHRS; CDR2 reads YFSETQ. The CDR3 protein is CASSLAGGHDEQYF. For the CDR3, the DNA is TGCGCCAGCAGCTTGGCAGGGGGGCATGACGAGCAGTACTTC.

The chain combines TRBV7-3 with TRBJ2-1; the match to TRBD2 covers 9 bases. J gave up 3 bases and V 5 bases, and 5 bases lay outside the gene matches. The CDR3 loop spans 15 amino acids. Germline CDR1 SGHTA, CDR2 FQGTGA. The CDR3 region is CASSATSGLYNEQFF. In DNA form, the CDR3 reads TGTGCCAGCAGCGCGACTAGCGGTCTCTACAATGAGCAGTTCTTC.

The CDR3: CASSKRLAGGTSTDTQYF. For the CDR3, the DNA is TGTGCCAGCAGCAAACGACTAGCGGGGGGGACTAGCACAGATACGCAGTATTTT. The J gene is TRBJ2-3, the V gene TRBV9; 14 positions match TRBD2. V shed 4 bases, J shed 0 bases, and the junction held 7 bases outside the gene matches. Germline assignment: CDR1 SGDLS and CDR2 YYNGEE. The CDR3 totals 18 residues.

The V call is TRBV9, the J call TRBJ2-3, with 9 bases identical to TRBD2. The CDR3 sequence is 16 residues long. CDR1 is SGDLS and CDR2 is YYNGEE in the germline V gene. V gave up 4 bases and J gave up 2 bases; unmatched junction bases: 8. The CDR3 loop reads CASSRAAGGYTDTQYF. The CDR3 DNA is TGTGCCAGCAGCAGGGCAGCGGGGGGATACACAGATACGCAGTATTTT.

The chain recombines TRBV5-1 with TRBJ2-4; TRBD1 might be the D (6 bases). Germline CDR1 and CDR2: SGHRS and YFSETQ. The CDR3 totals 17 residues. V lost 4 bases, J lost 0 bases, and 17 bases lay in between. The CDR3 here is CASSPLPGHVAKNIQYF. CDR3 coding DNA: TGCGCCAGCAGCCCCCTTCCGGGACACGTAGCCAAAAACATTCAGTACTTC.

V gene TRBV11-2 combines with J gene TRBJ1-1; maybe TRBD1 (6 bases). Germline V CDR1 and CDR2: SGHAT, FQNNGV. The CDR3 is 15 amino acids. Trimming cost V 0 bases and J 1 base, with 9 bases left between them. CDR3 sequence reads: CASSLDDRKNTEAFF. The CDR3 nucleotides read TGTGCCAGCAGCTTAGATGACAGGAAGAACACTGAAGCTTTCTTT.

The chain joins TRBV5-1 to TRBJ1-2; 7 bases map to TRBD1. Germline assignment: CDR1 SGHRS and CDR2 YFSETQ. The J segment lost 4 bases and the V segment lost 2 bases, leaving 11 bases of the junction unmatched. This CDR3 comprises 16 residues. The CDR3 DNA reads as TGCGCCAGCAGCTTCAACTCCGGGACAGTAGGCTATGGCTACACCTTC. It codes for CASSFNSGTVGYGYTF.

The J gene is TRBJ1-2, the V gene TRBV24-1; 10 bases match TRBD1. CDR3 length equals 17 residues. Trimming at V came to 4 bases and at J to 8 bases, leaving 15 bases not matched to a gene. Germline V gene lookup returns CDR1 KGHDR and CDR2 SFDVKD. CDR3 coding DNA: TGTGCCACCAGTGACCAGGGACAGGGGAAGCCGCTATACGGCTACACCTTC. It yields the protein CATSDQGQGKPLYGYTF.

CDR3 nucleotides: TGCAGCGTTGCAGAGGGAGGGACGGGCTATGGCTACACCTTC. Encoded protein: CSVAEGGTGYGYTF. The chain carries TRBV29-1 and TRBJ1-2; D is possibly TRBD1 (5 bases). The CDR3 sequence is 14 residues long. With 4 bases removed from V and 4 bases from J, the gap between germline ends came to 16 bases. Germline CDR1 is SQVTM and CDR2 is ANQGSEA.

This clone was counted a few times. The J gene is TRBJ2-5, the V gene TRBV29-1; 9 bases match TRBD1. Germline-derived CDR1 and CDR2 are SQVTM and ANQGSEA. The length of the CDR3 is 14 residues. V dropped 6 bases and J dropped 5; count of bases not matched to a gene: 10. CDR3 bases: TGCAGCGTCGCCGCCGGGACAGGGTGGGAGACCCAGTACTTC. Residues: CSVAAGTGWETQYF.